This T cell receptor (beta chain) was documented in a study of CD8 T cells in ankylosing spondylitis. With respect to this clonotype: Its antigen is still unknown.

V was cut by 2 bases and J by 2 bases, with 7 bases left in between. The length of the CDR3 is 14 residues. The V gene's germline CDR1 is LNHDA and CDR2 SQIVND (reference sequence). Overall study findings and caveats: Certain motif variants had earlier been reported in reactive arthritis synovial fluid and blood. Reportedly, significant enrichment of disease-linked clones occurred in matched ankylosing spondylitis synovial fluid.

TCR beta libraries were made by quantitative 5'-RACE with molecular barcodes. TCRdb used MiXCR to reprocess the 5' RACE reads, holding one entry per CDR3 protein. The sample has 200,000 to 250,000 distinct CDR3 sequences; about 10% are singletons. The rearrangement joins TRBV19 to TRBJ1-5; D is undetermined. The sequenced material came from blood, either unsorted or a sorted T cell fraction (not recorded which). The TCR comes from a male donor with ankylosing spondylitis or in good health (not recorded which). The CDR3, as DNA: TGTGCCAGTAGTATAACGGGTGGCAATCAGCCCCAGCATTTT. Translation: CASSITGGNQPQHF.